The 2 T cell receptor beta chains given below trace back to one sample, sequenced in a study of Graves' ophthalmopathy and Graves' hyperthyroidism. RNA transcripts provided the template for amplifying TCR beta CDR3 regions. In the first round, RT-PCR was carried out with HTBI primers, and a multiplex PCR formed the second round. TCRdb re-called the multiplex PCR reads with MiXCR, one entry per CDR3 protein. This table has roughly 700,000 distinct CDR3 sequences, approximately 40% appearing once. The material sequenced was peripheral blood. The receptor source for this set is an adult man with Graves' ophthalmopathy.

CDR3 residues: CASSVGTSSEETQYF. The CDR3 DNA is TGTGCCAGCAGCGTTGGGACTAGTAGTGAAGAGACCCAGTACTTC. This chain links TRBV6-5 with TRBJ2-5; 8 bases agree with TRBD2. V lost 6 bases to trimming and J lost 3 bases; unmatched junction nucleotides: 9. This CDR3 is built from 15 residues. Germline values: CDR1 MNHEY, CDR2 SVGAGI.

V gene TRBV20-1 combines with J gene TRBJ1-2; TRBD1 matches at 9 bases. Germline CDR1 is DFQATT and CDR2 is SNEGSKA (reference sequence). This CDR3 comprises 16 residues. Unmatched junction bases numbered 15, after V lost 6 bases and J lost 4 bases. Here the CDR3 DNA reads TGCAGTGCACACACAGGGGGCGAACTCGCTAGCTATGGCTACACCTTC. Amino acid sequence: CSAHTGGELASYGYTF.